These 9 T cell receptor beta chains were sequenced from one sample in a study of T cell responses to AZD1222 COVID-19 vaccine (dated by TCRdb to about 2021). The intended sense of this specimen's time point label: baseline before first vaccination. Libraries came from the immunoSEQ multiplex PCR assay. As stored in TCRdb, this immuneACCESS dataset retains in-frame rearrangements with V and J assigned. A fraction of the clones does not appear; measured against another copy, unresolved V genes explain less than half of the discrepancy, and the remainder lacks a known reason. The sample table holds 75,000 to 100,000 clones, of which roughly 87% were seen once. The top ten clones comprise roughly 1.7% of the sample. Sequencing used peripheral blood, obtained on day 0 of AZD1222 vaccination. The receptors were sampled from an adult in good health.

The chain recombines TRBV7-3 with TRBJ1-1, with 9 positions matching TRBD1. CDR3 length: 16 residues. Trimming removed 5 bases from V and 0 bases from J; junction bases left unmatched: 7. Germline lookup yields CDR1 SGHTA and CDR2 FQGTGA. The CDR3 is CASSRSGTGMNTEAFF. The CDR3 DNA is TGTGCCAGCAGCCGTTCCGGGACAGGGATGAACACTGAAGCTTTCTTT.

The chain joins TRBV15 to TRBJ1-5; D call uncertain. The V and J ends lost 3 bases and 2 bases respectively, with 11 bases between them. There are 15 residues in the CDR3. The germline gives CDR1 LNHNV, CDR2 YYDKDF (reference sequence). The CDR3 DNA sequence: TGTGCCACCAGCAGCCTTCGGGCGGGCAATCAGCCCCAGCATTTT. The encoded protein is CATSSLRAGNQPQHF.

The chain joins TRBV18 to TRBJ1-1; TRBD1 might be the D (5 bases). This CDR3 has 16 amino acids. V lost 3 bases and J 2 bases, leaving 16 bases between the germline ends. Germline values: CDR1 KGHSH, CDR2 LQKENI. CDR3 residues: CASSPRQSEVNTEAFF. The CDR3, as DNA: TGTGCCAGCTCACCTCGACAGTCGGAGGTAAACACTGAAGCTTTCTTT.

This chain links TRBV15 with TRBJ1-2; D not resolved. This CDR3 region has 12 residues. Deletions cut 0 bases from V and 7 bases from J, with 6 bases between. CDR1 LNHNV and CDR2 YYDKDF come from the germline V gene (reference sequence). The CDR3 DNA follows: TGTGCCACCAGCAGAGATTCAGGTGGCTACACCTTC. Residues: CATSRDSGGYTF.

A few counts support this clone. The same CDR3 arises from other DNA sequences in this sample as well. This chain connects TRBV2 to TRBJ2-5; D gene ambiguous. Trimming removed 3 bases from V and 5 bases from J, with 10 bases in between. The CDR3 is made up of 13 amino acids. CDR1 is SNHLY and CDR2 is FYNNEI in the germline V gene. As DNA, the CDR3 is TGTGCCAGCAGTGACGGCCTCGGGGAGACCCAGTACTTC. This codes for CASSDGLGETQYF.

Regarding this clone: The junction departs from germline at one end; a sequencing error may be responsible. This chain connects TRBV7-6 to TRBJ1-3; D not certain. CDR1 and CDR2 from the germline V gene are SGHVS and FNYEAQ. This CDR3 comprises 16 residues. The CDR3 nucleotides are TGTGCCAGCAGCTTAAGGGCCTACACGTCCGGAAATACCATATATTTT. Its translation: CASSLRAYTSGNTIYF.

V usage is TRBV7-8 and J usage is TRBJ1-3, with unresolved D. Germline CDR1 reads SGHVS; CDR2 reads FQNEAQ. V was clipped by 1 base and J by 0 bases, with 1 base between them. There are 13 residues in the CDR3. The CDR3 nucleotides read TGTGCCAGCAGCTTAGACTCTGGAAACACCATATATTTT. It is translated as CASSLDSGNTIYF.

The chain is built from TRBV6-5 and TRBJ2-7; 7 bases fit TRBD1. Germline V gene lookup returns CDR1 MNHEY and CDR2 SVGAGI. CDR3 size: 13 residues. The V gene end was trimmed by 8 bases and the J gene end by 4 bases; junction bases not matched to a gene: 8. The CDR3 DNA sequence: TGTGCCAGCGGGTACGACAGGGTGTACGAGCAGTACTTC. As protein: CASGYDRVYEQYF.

The chain is built from TRBV24-1 and TRBJ1-6; 8 nucleotides line up with TRBD1. Germline CDR1 KGHDR, CDR2 SFDVKD. The CDR3 covers 14 residues. The junction had 8 bases not matched to a gene; V was cut back by 8 bases and J by 9 bases. In DNA, the CDR3 is TGTGCCACCATACGAGACAGGGGAGGTTCACCCCTCCACTTT. This translates into CATIRDRGGSPLHF.